The rows below give T cell receptor beta chains drawn from one sample of a study of CD8 T cells in ankylosing spondylitis. TCRdb redid the calling of the 5' RACE reads with MiXCR, one entry per CDR3 protein. The table includes more than 650,000 distinct CDR3 sequences, about 10% detected once. Specimen: blood, either unsorted or a sorted T cell fraction (not recorded which). The receptors stem from a male donor with ankylosing spondylitis. Each CDR3 is given with its conserved first and last residue.

V,J,CDR3
TRBV29-1,TRBJ2-4,CSARDPGGVKNIQYF
TRBV18,TRBJ2-1,CASERTGAYNEQFF
TRBV29-1,TRBJ2-1,CSAGTSASVGYNEQFF
TRBV11-2,TRBJ2-1,CASSAPGNEQFF
TRBV4-2,TRBJ1-6,CASSQSAFQGSPLHF
TRBV20-1,TRBJ2-7,CSANRNTYEQYF
TRBV6-1,TRBJ1-2,CASRGTGSADYGYTF
TRBV11-2,TRBJ2-1,CASSGRGYGSYNEQFF
TRBV7-6,TRBJ2-1,CASSQFGAGTLYYNEQFF
TRBV20-1,TRBJ1-3,CSARESWGNTIYF
TRBV7-2,TRBJ2-7,CASSSHPGQAYEQYF
TRBV20-1,TRBJ2-1,CSARDLNSGYNEQFF
TRBV4-3,TRBJ1-2,CASSQDVRLNYGYTF
TRBV20-1,TRBJ1-3,CSADRGNSGNTIYF
TRBV4-2,TRBJ1-4,CASSQSWTRGEKLFF
TRBV10-2,TRBJ2-6,CASSPAGGGANVLTF
TRBV20-1,TRBJ2-5,CSARNSQETQYF
TRBV7-2,TRBJ2-7,CASSSLGLAGGWGEQYF
TRBV5-1,TRBJ2-5,CASSFRQADGVTQYF
TRBV15,TRBJ2-2,CATSRDPVAGELFF
TRBV6-6,TRBJ1-1,CASSYSRGDAFF
TRBV4-2,TRBJ1-6,CASSRSGTADSPLHF
TRBV20-1,TRBJ2-4,CSASPMGGQGNIQYF
TRBV7-2,TRBJ1-2,CASSLGLSDYTF
TRBV7-2,TRBJ2-7,CASRPGYSYEQYF
TRBV29-1,TRBJ1-5,CSVAQGFGQPQHF
TRBV7-2,TRBJ2-7,CASSLAGGTGFYEQYF
TRBV7-8,TRBJ2-3,CASSLEPLGPDTQYF
TRBV12-3/TRBV12-4,TRBJ1-2,CASSRSGQPYGYTF
TRBV15,TRBJ1-1,CATKGSGTEAFF
TRBV28,TRBJ2-1,CASSHLAGGGNEQFF
TRBV7-2,TRBJ1-1,CASRRDRGLTEAFF
TRBV15,TRBJ1-4,CATSRGGPIPAATNEKLFF
TRBV5-1,TRBJ2-1,CASSLEAASSYNEQFF